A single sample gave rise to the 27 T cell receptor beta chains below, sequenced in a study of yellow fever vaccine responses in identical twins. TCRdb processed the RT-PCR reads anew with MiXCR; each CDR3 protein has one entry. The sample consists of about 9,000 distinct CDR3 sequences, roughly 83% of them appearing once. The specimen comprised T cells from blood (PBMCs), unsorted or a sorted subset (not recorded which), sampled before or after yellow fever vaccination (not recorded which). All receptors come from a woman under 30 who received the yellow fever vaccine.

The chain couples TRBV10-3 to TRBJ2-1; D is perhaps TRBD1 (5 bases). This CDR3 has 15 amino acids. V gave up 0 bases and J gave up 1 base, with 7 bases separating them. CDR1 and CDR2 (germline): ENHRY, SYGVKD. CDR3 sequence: CAISESTVSYNEQFF. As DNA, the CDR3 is TGTGCCATCAGTGAGTCGACAGTTTCCTACAATGAGCAGTTCTTC.

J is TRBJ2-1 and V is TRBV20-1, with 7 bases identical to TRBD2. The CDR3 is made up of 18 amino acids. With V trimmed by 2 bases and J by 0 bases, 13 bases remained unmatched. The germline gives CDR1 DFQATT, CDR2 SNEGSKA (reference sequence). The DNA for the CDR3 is TGCAGTGCTAGATCCACACTAGCGCCCCATTTCTCCTACAATGAGCAGTTCTTC. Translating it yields CSARSTLAPHFSYNEQFF.

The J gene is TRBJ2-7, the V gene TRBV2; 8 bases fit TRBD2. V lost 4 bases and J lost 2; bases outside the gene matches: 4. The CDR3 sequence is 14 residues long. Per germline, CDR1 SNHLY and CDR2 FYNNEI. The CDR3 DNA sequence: TGTGCCAGCAGTGGAACTAGCGGAACCTACGAGCAGTACTTC. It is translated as CASSGTSGTYEQYF.

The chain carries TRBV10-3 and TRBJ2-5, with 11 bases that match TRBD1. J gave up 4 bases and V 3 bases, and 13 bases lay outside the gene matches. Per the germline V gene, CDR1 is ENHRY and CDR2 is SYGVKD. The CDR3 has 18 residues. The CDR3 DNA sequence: TGTGCCATCAGTGACTCCCCAATCGGACAGGGGGCGGGAGAGACCCAGTACTTC. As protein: CAISDSPIGQGAGETQYF.

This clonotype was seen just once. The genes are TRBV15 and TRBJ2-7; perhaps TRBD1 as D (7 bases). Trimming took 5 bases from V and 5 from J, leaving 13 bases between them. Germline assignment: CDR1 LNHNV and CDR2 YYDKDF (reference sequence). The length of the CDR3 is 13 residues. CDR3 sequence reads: CATSAGRGDEQYF. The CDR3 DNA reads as TGTGCCACCAGCGCGGGCAGGGGGGACGAGCAGTACTTC.

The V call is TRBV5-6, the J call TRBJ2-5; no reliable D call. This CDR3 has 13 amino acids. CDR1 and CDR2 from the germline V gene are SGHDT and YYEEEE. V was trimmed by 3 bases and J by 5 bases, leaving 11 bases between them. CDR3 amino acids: CASSSGFGETQYF. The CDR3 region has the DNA TGTGCCAGCAGCTCTGGATTTGGGGAGACCCAGTACTTC.

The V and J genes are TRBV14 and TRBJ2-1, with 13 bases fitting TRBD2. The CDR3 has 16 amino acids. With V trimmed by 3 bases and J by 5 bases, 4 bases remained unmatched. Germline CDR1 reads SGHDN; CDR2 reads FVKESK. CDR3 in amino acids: CASSQLGLAGNNEQFF. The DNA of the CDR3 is TGTGCCAGCAGCCAGCTGGGACTAGCGGGAAACAATGAGCAGTTCTTC.

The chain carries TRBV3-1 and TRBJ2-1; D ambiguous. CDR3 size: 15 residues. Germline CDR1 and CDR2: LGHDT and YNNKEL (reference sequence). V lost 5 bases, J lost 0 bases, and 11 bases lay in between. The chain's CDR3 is CASSETQSSYNEQFF. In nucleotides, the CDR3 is TGTGCCAGCAGCGAAACACAAAGCTCCTACAATGAGCAGTTCTTC.

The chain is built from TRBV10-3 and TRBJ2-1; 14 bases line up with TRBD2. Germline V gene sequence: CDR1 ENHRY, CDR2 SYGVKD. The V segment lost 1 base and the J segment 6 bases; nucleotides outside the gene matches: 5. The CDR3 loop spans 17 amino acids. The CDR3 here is CAISELTSGGASNEQFF. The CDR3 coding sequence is TGTGCCATCAGTGAGTTGACTAGCGGGGGGGCCTCCAATGAGCAGTTCTTC.

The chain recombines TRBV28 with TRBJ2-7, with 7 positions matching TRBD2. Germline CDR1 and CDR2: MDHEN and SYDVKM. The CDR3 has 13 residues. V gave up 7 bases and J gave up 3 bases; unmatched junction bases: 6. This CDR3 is CASKRDYRYEQYF. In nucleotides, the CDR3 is TGTGCCAGCAAACGGGACTATCGCTACGAGCAGTACTTC.

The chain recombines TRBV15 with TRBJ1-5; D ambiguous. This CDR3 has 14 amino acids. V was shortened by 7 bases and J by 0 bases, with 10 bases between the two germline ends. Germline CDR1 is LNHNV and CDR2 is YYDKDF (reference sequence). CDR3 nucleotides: TGTGCCACCACTACGGGGTTTAGCAATCAGCCCCAGCATTTT. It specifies CATTTGFSNQPQHF.

CDR3 in DNA: TGTGCCACCAGTGACGGGAGTCCGGAACAGCCCCAGCATTTT. It is translated as CATSDGSPEQPQHF. The V and J genes are TRBV24-1 and TRBJ1-5; D not resolved. There are 14 residues in the CDR3. The V and J ends lost 4 bases and 7 bases respectively, with 13 bases between them. From germline, CDR1 is KGHDR and CDR2 SFDVKD.

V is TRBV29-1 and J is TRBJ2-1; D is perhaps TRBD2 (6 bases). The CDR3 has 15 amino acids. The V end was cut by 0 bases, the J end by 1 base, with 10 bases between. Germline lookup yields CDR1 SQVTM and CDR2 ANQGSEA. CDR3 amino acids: CSVEDPGVSYNEQFF. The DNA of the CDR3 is TGCAGCGTTGAAGATCCGGGAGTATCCTACAATGAGCAGTTCTTC.

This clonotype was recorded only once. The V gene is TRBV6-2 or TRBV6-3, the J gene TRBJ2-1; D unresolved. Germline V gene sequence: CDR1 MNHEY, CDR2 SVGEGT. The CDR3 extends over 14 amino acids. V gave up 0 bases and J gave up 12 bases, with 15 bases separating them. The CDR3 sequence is CASSYSREAEGQFF. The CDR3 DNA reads TGTGCCAGCAGTTACTCTAGGGAAGCTGAAGGGCAGTTCTTC.

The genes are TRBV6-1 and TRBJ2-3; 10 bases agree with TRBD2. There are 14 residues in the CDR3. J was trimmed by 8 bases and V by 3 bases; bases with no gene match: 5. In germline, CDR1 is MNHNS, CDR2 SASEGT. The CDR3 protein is CASSEASGSGTQYF. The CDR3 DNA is TGTGCCAGCAGTGAGGCTAGCGGGAGTGGTACGCAGTATTTT.

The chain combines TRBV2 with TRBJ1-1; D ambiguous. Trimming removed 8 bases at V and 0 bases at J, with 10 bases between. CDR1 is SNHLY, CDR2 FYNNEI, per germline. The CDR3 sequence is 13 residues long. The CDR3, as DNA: TGTGCCAGCCGTAGGGCCCTGAACACTGAAGCTTTCTTT. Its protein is CASRRALNTEAFF.

The CDR3, as DNA: TGTGCCACCTTTGACAGAAACAATGAGCAGTTCTTC. Its protein product is CATFDRNNEQFF. V gene TRBV10-3 combines with J gene TRBJ2-1; a possible D gene is TRBD1 (5 bases). Germline V gives CDR1 ENHRY, CDR2 SYGVKD. The CDR3 has 12 residues. V lost 10 bases and J lost 5, with 12 bases in between.

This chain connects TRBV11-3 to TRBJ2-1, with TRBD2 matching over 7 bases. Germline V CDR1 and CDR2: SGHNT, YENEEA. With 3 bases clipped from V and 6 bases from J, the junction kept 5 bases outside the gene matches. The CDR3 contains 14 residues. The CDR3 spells CASSFGGSGNEQFF. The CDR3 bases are TGTGCCAGCAGCTTCGGCGGGAGTGGCAATGAGCAGTTCTTC.

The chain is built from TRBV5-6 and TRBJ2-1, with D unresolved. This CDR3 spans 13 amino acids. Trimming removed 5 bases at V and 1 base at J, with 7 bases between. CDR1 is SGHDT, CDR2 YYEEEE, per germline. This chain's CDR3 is CASSRRSYNEQFF. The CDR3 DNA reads TGTGCCAGCAGTCGACGATCCTACAATGAGCAGTTCTTC. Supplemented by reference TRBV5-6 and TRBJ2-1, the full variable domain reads DAGVTQSPTHLIKTRGQQVTLRCSPKSGHDTVSWYQQALGQGPQFIFQYYEEEERQRGNFPDRFSGHQFPNYSSELNVNALLLGDSALYLCASSRRSYNEQFFGPGTRLTVL.

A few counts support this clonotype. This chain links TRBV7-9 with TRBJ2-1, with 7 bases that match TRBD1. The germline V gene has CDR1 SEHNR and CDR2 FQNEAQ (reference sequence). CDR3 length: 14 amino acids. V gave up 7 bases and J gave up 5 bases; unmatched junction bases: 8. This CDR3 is CASIRTGVHNEQFF. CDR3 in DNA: TGTGCCAGCATACGTACAGGGGTTCACAATGAGCAGTTCTTC.

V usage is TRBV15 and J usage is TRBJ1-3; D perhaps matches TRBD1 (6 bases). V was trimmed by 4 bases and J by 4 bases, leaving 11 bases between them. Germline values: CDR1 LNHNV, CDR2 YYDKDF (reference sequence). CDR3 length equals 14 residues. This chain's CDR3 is CATSITGPGNTIYF. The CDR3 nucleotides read TGTGCCACCAGCATCACAGGGCCGGGAAACACCATATATTTT.

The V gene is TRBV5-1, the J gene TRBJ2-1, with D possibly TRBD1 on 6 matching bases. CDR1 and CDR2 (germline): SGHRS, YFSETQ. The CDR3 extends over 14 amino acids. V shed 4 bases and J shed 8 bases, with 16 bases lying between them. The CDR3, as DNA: TGCGCCAGCAGCCTGGACAGATTTGAGGATGAGCAGTTCTTC. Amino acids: CASSLDRFEDEQFF.

DNA for the CDR3: TGTGCCAGCTCACCAAATTTGGGTAGTGAGCAGTTCTTC. It translates to CASSPNLGSEQFF. The genes are TRBV18 and TRBJ2-1; D is unclear. V was trimmed by 2 bases and J by 9 bases, leaving 11 bases between them. The CDR3 spans 13 residues. Germline CDR1 reads KGHSH; CDR2 reads LQKENI.

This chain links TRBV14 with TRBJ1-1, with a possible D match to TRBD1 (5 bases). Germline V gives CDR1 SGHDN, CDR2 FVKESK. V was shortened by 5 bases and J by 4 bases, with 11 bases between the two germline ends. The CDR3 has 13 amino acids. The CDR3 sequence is CASSITRATEAFF. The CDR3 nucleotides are TGTGCCAGCAGCATCACCAGGGCCACTGAAGCTTTCTTT.

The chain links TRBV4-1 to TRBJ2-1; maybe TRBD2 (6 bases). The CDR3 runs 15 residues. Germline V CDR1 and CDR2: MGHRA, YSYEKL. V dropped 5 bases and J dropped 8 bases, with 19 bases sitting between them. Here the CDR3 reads CASSYYRGGRDEQFF. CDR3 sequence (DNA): TGCGCCAGCAGCTACTACCGGGGAGGAAGGGATGAGCAGTTCTTC.

This CDR3 is CASSEVSGKPQHF. CDR3 coding DNA: TGCGCCAGCAGTGAGGTTTCAGGGAAGCCCCAGCATTTT. The V call is TRBV10-1, the J call TRBJ1-5; weak D call: TRBD1 (5 bases). This CDR3 has 13 amino acids. V gave up 2 bases and J gave up 8 bases, with 10 bases separating them. From germline, CDR1 is WNHNN and CDR2 SYGVQD (reference sequence).

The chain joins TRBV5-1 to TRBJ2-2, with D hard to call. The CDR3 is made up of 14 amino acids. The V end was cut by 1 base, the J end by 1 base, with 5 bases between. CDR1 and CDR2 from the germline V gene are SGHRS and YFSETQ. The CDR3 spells CASSLPENTGELFF. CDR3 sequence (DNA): TGCGCCAGCAGCTTGCCAGAGAACACCGGGGAGCTGTTTTTT.